This T cell receptor (beta chain) was documented in a study of shared clonotypes between healthy human individuals. Broader study findings: Sampling covered blood only; tissue repertoires likely differ. Shared clonotypes: roughly 5% naive CD4, around 3.4% naive CD8, 2.3% memory CD4, about 0.41% memory CD8. In general, naive subsets displayed greater estimated richness than memory subsets did. Despite large depth, rarefaction showed incomplete sorted-subset sequencing.

The CDR3 length is 16 residues. Germline V lookup: CDR1 KGHSH, CDR2 LQKENI. The junction had 4 bases not matched to a gene; V was cut back by 2 bases and J by 1 base. A note on this clone: The target antigen is unknown.

Only in-frame clones appear in the TCRdb table, and some are missing; sequencing was by immunoSEQ multiplex PCR. This sample has about 2,200,000 clones, with 93% found just once. CD45RO-negative, CCR7-selected cells formed the naive CD8 fraction, which excluded terminally differentiated effector memory CD45RA+ cells. The V gene is TRBV18, the J gene TRBJ1-1, with 10 nucleotides matching TRBD1. Material for sequencing was naive CD8+ T cells from PBMCs. The clonotype was recovered from a man younger than 35 in good health. Some clones in this sample may be carry-over from other donors' samples. The CDR3: CASSPTRQGANTEAFF. Here the CDR3 DNA reads TGTGCCAGCTCACCAACTAGACAGGGGGCGAACACTGAAGCTTTCTTT. Filled out from reference TRBV18 and TRBJ1-1, the complete variable domain reads NAGVMQNPRHLVRRRGQEARLRCSPMKGHSHVYWYRQLPEEGLKFMVYLQKENIIDESGMPKERFSAEFPKEGPSILRIQQVVRGDSAAYFCASSPTRQGANTEAFFGQGTRLTVV.